The rows below give T cell receptor beta chains drawn from one sample of a study of cytomegalovirus exposure and HLA in healthy donors. TCRdb's table, derived via immunoSEQ multiplex PCR, lists solely in-frame clones and lacks some. The sample has approximately 150,000 clones; about 80% are singletons. The specimen sequenced was PBMCs. The receptors were gathered from a man between 18 and 29 years old in good health and CMV-seropositive. The CDR3 runs from the conserved cysteine through the conserved F or W. The D gene is left open where the match is weak.

v_call	d_call	j_call	cdr3_aa
TRBV5-6	-	TRBJ2-7	CASSLGTGWAYEQYF
TRBV5-1	TRBD2	TRBJ2-5	CASSLVGSGGGETQYF
TRBV27	TRBD1	TRBJ1-1	CASSLLGDRGPTEAFF
TRBV27	-	TRBJ1-5	CASSLSGSSNQPQHF
TRBV19	-	TRBJ1-1	CASSVGSQEEAFF
TRBV2	TRBD2	TRBJ2-1	CASNQGLASEQFF
TRBV5-1	-	TRBJ2-2	CASSTGSSRNTGELFF
TRBV10-3	TRBD1	TRBJ2-2	CAIRGDRENTGELFF
TRBV11-2	-	TRBJ1-6	CASSLGGLGSPLHF
TRBV7-8	TRBD2	TRBJ2-7	CASSLTPRASGIHEQYF
TRBV4-3	-	TRBJ1-6	CASSQDPVSANYNSPLHF
TRBV18	TRBD1	TRBJ1-1	CASSLGQGYTEAFF
TRBV10-3	TRBD1	TRBJ2-2	CAISGDRPNTGELFF
TRBV20-1	-	TRBJ2-5	CSPWTGSTQYF
TRBV5-1	TRBD2	TRBJ2-3	CASSLARTSGSTDTQYF
TRBV15	TRBD1	TRBJ1-1	CATSPSTGMNTEAFF
TRBV18	TRBD1	TRBJ2-3	CASSRDRGSTDTQYF
TRBV6-6	TRBD1	TRBJ2-7	CASTSGTGESYEQYF
TRBV5-1	-	TRBJ1-4	CASRPQGGANEKLFF
TRBV4-2	TRBD1	TRBJ1-1	CASSAGTGEPNTEAFF
TRBV4-1	-	TRBJ2-1	CASSFGSSYNEQFF
TRBV9	-	TRBJ2-5	CASSVGNRDQETQYF
TRBV5-8	-	TRBJ2-7	CASSLLTGTYEQYF
TRBV19	TRBD1	TRBJ1-2	CASSTRPGGSYGYTF
TRBV10-3	TRBD2	TRBJ2-1	CAISEGTSSNNEQFF
TRBV5-8	-	TRBJ1-5	CASSLRIYSNQPQHF
TRBV19	-	TRBJ1-2	CASSMFTSHIGDYGYTF
TRBV6-6	-	TRBJ2-7	CASSYSTNSASYEQYF
TRBV11-1	TRBD2	TRBJ2-5	CASSLARLAGKETQYF
TRBV6-5	TRBD2	TRBJ2-5	CASRPGTSRLRQYF
TRBV19	-	TRBJ1-5	CASSMRNQPQHF
TRBV5-4	TRBD1	TRBJ1-5	CASNRKGAEGNQPQHF
TRBV7-9	TRBD1	TRBJ2-7	CASSRTTGGYSYEQYF